This is a list of T cell receptor beta chains from one sample in a study of blood T cell repertoires in COVID-19. Profiled with immunoSEQ multiplex PCR; TCRdb holds only in-frame clones, not every one. The data hold 150,000 or so clones, with roughly 84% observed a single time. Material: PBMCs or T cells enriched from blood (not recorded which). These receptors came from a woman in her forties or fifties who had been exposed to COVID-19. Each CDR3 is given with its conserved first and last residue. D genes are given only for firm matches. Some rows mark clone size as missing; the rest say once, few, many or name a class of expanded clone.

TRBJ2-1 15 - TRBD2 TRBV5-6 CASSFRGVSYNEQFF TGTGCCAGCAGCTTTCGGGGGGTGTCATACAATGAGCAGTTCTTC
TRBJ1-1 14 - TRBD1 TRBV2 CASTSDRANTEAFF TGTGCCAGCACCTCGGACAGGGCGAACACTGAAGCTTTCTTT
TRBJ1-1 15 - - TRBV3-1/TRBV3-2 CASTRTWGGATEAFF TGTGCCAGCACAAGAACTTGGGGGGGGGCCACTGAAGCTTTCTTT
TRBJ2-3 16 - TRBD2 TRBV19 CASSIAASGNGDTQYF TGTGCCAGTAGTATAGCAGCTAGCGGGAATGGAGATACGCAGTATTTT
TRBJ2-1 15 - TRBD1 TRBV9 CASSPRPGTGAGQFF TGTGCCAGCAGCCCACGTCCCGGGACAGGGGCAGGGCAGTTCTTC
TRBJ1-2 12 - TRBD1 TRBV29-1 CSAGRQGGGYTF TGCAGCGCGGGAAGACAGGGCGGTGGCTACACCTTC
TRBJ1-1 13 - TRBD1 TRBV29-1 CSVAGQGPTEAFF TGCAGCGTTGCGGGACAGGGGCCCACTGAAGCTTTCTTT
TRBJ1-2 13 once TRBD1 TRBV2 CASSRDRNYGYTF TGTGCCAGCAGCAGGGACAGAAACTATGGCTACACCTTC
TRBJ2-5 14 once TRBD1 TRBV6-2/TRBV6-3 CASSSGQVRETQYF TGTGCCAGCAGCTCAGGACAGGTTCGAGAGACCCAGTACTTC
TRBJ1-6 21 - TRBD1 TRBV9 CASSRGPRDVWDSSYNSPLHF TGTGCCAGCAGCCGCGGCCCCCGGGACGTCTGGGACAGCTCCTATAATTCACCCCTCCACTTT
TRBJ1-4 14 - - TRBV27 CASSLHGANEKLFF TGTGCCAGCAGTTTGCACGGGGCTAATGAAAAACTGTTTTTT
TRBJ2-5 12 - - TRBV12-3/TRBV12-4 CASTQNQETQYF TGTGCCAGCACACAGAACCAAGAGACCCAGTACTTC
TRBJ2-5 17 - TRBD2 TRBV9 CASSVDPPASGRETQYF TGTGCCAGCAGCGTAGACCCCCCGGCTAGCGGGCGGGAGACCCAGTACTTC
TRBJ2-7 17 - - TRBV7-2 CASSITLPGTLSYEQYF TGTGCCAGCAGCATCACCCTTCCGGGGACATTGTCCTACGAGCAGTACTTC